The rows below give T cell receptor beta chains drawn from one sample of a study of blood T cell repertoires in COVID-19. The data were produced by immunoSEQ multiplex PCR, yet TCRdb's version contains in-frame clones alone and is incomplete. Of fewer than 200,000 clones listed, around 82% are singletons. The sample consisted of peripheral blood. The receptors were sampled from a man between 60 and 75 years old who had recovered from COVID-19. Each CDR3 is given with its conserved first and last residue. D genes are given only for firm matches. Clone size is stated in some rows and not others, as once, few, many or a class when expanded.

d_call j_call clone_size v_call cdr3_nt cdr3_aa
NA TRBJ1-2 NA TRBV18 TGTGCCAGCTCACAGGGGCCGGTGGACTATGGCTACACCTTC CASSQGPVDYGYTF
NA TRBJ2-5 NA TRBV4-2 TGTGCCAGCAGCCAAGGTCCGGGGAGAAAGCTCCAAGAGACCCAGTACTTC CASSQGPGRKLQETQYF
TRBD1 TRBJ1-5 NA TRBV5-8 TGTGCCAGCAGCACAGCAAGGACAGGGGGTCAGCCCCAGCATTTT CASSTARTGGQPQHF
TRBD2 TRBJ2-2 NA TRBV11-3 TGTGCCAGCAGCCCTCAACGGGAGGCCGGGGAGCTGTTTTTT CASSPQREAGELFF
NA TRBJ1-1 NA TRBV4-1 TGCGCCAGCAGCCCACGGGAGGGAACTGAAGCTTTCTTT CASSPREGTEAFF
NA TRBJ1-5 NA TRBV10-2 TGCGCCAGCCGGGGACAACGTGATCAGCCCCAGCATTTT CASRGQRDQPQHF
NA TRBJ2-3 once TRBV7-2 TGTGCCAGCGGCCACACAGATACGCAGTATTTT CASGHTDTQYF
NA TRBJ1-2 few TRBV11-2 TGTGCCAGCAGCCTTCCTGGGGGGAATGGCTACACCTTC CASSLPGGNGYTF
NA TRBJ1-6 NA TRBV9 TGTGCCAGCAGCCCCCGGACAGACAATAATTCACCCCTCCACTTT CASSPRTDNNSPLHF
NA TRBJ2-2 once TRBV5-1 TGCGCCAGCAGCTTGACCGCATACGCTAGTACCGGGGAGCTGTTTTTT CASSLTAYASTGELFF
NA TRBJ1-2 NA TRBV3-1/TRBV3-2 TGTGCCAGCAGCCAAGATTGGCAGGGAATCTATGGCTACACCTTC CASSQDWQGIYGYTF
NA TRBJ2-7 NA TRBV2 TGTGCCAGCAGCCGCTTTATAGCCACGACCTACGAGCAGTACTTC CASSRFIATTYEQYF
TRBD1 TRBJ1-2 NA TRBV6-2/TRBV6-3 TGTGCCAGCAGTTACATCTCCGGAGGGACAGGGAGTGGCTACACCTTC CASSYISGGTGSGYTF
NA TRBJ1-2 NA TRBV7-9 TGTGCCAGCAGCTTAACGGCAGGCGATGGCTACACCTTC CASSLTAGDGYTF
TRBD2 TRBJ2-2 NA TRBV4-3 TGCGCCAGCAGTTTAGAGCTAGCGGGGGGCGGGAACACCGGGGAGCTGTTTTTT CASSLELAGGGNTGELFF
TRBD1 TRBJ1-1 NA TRBV14 TGTGCCAGCAGCCGGAACCGAGGACAGGGCTCTGAAGCTTTCTTT CASSRNRGQGSEAFF
NA TRBJ1-1 NA TRBV14 TGTGCCAGCAGGGACGGACAACTGAACACTGAAGCTTTCTTT CASRDGQLNTEAFF
NA TRBJ2-1 NA TRBV11-2 TGTGCCAGCAGCTTAGTTCCAGGGAATGAGCAGTTCTTC CASSLVPGNEQFF
NA TRBJ1-4 NA TRBV19 TGTGCCAGTTTGGGGGGGCGCACTAATGAAAAACTGTTTTTT CASLGGRTNEKLFF
TRBD2 TRBJ2-1 NA TRBV27 TGTGCCAGCAGTTCCGGCCTACTAGCGGGGGGGCTACTTAGCCATGAGCAGTTCTTC CASSSGLLAGGLLSHEQFF
NA TRBJ1-1 NA TRBV27 TGTGCCAGCAGTCCCTTTTTGAACACTGAAGCTTTCTTT CASSPFLNTEAFF
TRBD2 TRBJ2-7 NA TRBV9 TGTGCCAGCAGCGCGGAAGTAGCGGGTCTGAGGGAGCAGTACTTC CASSAEVAGLREQYF
TRBD1 TRBJ2-1 NA TRBV6-5 TGTGCCAGCAGCCCGGACAGGGGACCTTACAATGAGCAGTTCTTC CASSPDRGPYNEQFF
TRBD1 TRBJ1-4 NA TRBV14 TGTGCCAGCAACAAGGGGGCAGGGGGAGAAAAACTGTTTTTT CASNKGAGGEKLFF
NA TRBJ1-1 NA TRBV12-3/TRBV12-4 TGTGCCAGCAGTTTTCGAGTGGTGGCTGAAGCTTTCTTT CASSFRVVAEAFF
TRBD1 TRBJ1-1 NA TRBV11-2 TGTGCCAGCAGCCTCGGACAGGGCCGGGCTTTCTTT CASSLGQGRAFF
NA TRBJ1-3 NA TRBV2 TGTGCCAGCAGTGGGAATGGCGGGCCCGGGGTAGGAAACACCATATATTTT CASSGNGGPGVGNTIYF
TRBD1 TRBJ2-3 NA TRBV4-1 TGCGCCAGCAGCCAAGTGAGACAGGGGCTTCAAGATACGCAGTATTTT CASSQVRQGLQDTQYF
NA TRBJ1-3 NA TRBV7-9 TGTGCCAGCAGCTTTCTACCTAGCTCTGGAAACACCATATATTTT CASSFLPSSGNTIYF